This T cell receptor beta chain derives from a study of shared clonotypes between healthy human individuals. Study findings and constraints: In contrast to clonotypes shared by all four donors, non-shared clonotypes had lower generation probabilities.

Points on this clone: Its antigen is not identified.

The CDR3 is made up of 15 amino acids. V shed 1 base and J shed 7 bases, with 14 bases lying between them. Germline CDR1 and CDR2: SGHTS and YDEGEE. Cells designated naive CD8 were CD45RO-negative and were positively selected for CCR7, with terminally differentiated effector memory CD45RA+ cells excluded. Donors were healthy HIV-negative adults without recently reported acute infections or vaccinations. The method was immunoSEQ multiplex PCR; TCRdb's version includes in-frame clones alone and lacks a portion of them. Of some 2,100,000 clones in the sample, about 92% are singletons; the top ten hold about 1.8%.

The origin of this receptor is a man between 18 and 35 years old in good health. Some clones in this sample may be carry-over from other donors' samples. The gene calls are TRBV5-8 and TRBJ1-4; possibly TRBD1 for D (6 bases). The sequenced material came from naive CD8+ T cells from PBMCs. Here the CDR3 reads CASSLRRGAGEKLFF. CDR3 nucleotide sequence: TGTGCCAGCAGCTTGAGGAGGGGGGCGGGTGAAAAACTGTTTTTT.